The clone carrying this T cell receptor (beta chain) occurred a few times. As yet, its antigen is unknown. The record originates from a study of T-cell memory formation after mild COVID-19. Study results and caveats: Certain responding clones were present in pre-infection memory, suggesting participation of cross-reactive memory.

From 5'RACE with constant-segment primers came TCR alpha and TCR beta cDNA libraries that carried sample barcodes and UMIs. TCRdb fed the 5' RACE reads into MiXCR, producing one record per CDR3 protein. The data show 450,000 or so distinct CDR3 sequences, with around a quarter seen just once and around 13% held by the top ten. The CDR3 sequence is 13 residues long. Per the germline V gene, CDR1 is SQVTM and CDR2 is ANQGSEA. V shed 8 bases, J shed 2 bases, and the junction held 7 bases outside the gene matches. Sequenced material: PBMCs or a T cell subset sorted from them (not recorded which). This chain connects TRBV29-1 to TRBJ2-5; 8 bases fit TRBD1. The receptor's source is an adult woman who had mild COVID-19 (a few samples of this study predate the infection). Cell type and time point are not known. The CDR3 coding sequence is TGCAGCCTTAGGACAGGGCCACAAGAGACCCAGTACTTC. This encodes CSLRTGPQETQYF. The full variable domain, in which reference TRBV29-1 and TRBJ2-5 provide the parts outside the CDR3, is SAVISQKPSRDICQRGTSLTIQCQVDSQVTMMFWYRQQPGQSLTLIATANQGSEATYESGFVIDKFPISRPNLTFSTLTVSNMSPEDSSIYLCSLRTGPQETQYFGPGTRLLVL.